Below, 21 T cell receptor beta chains from the same sample are listed, as sequenced in a study of cytomegalovirus exposure and HLA in healthy donors. PCR employed 60 Vbeta and 13 Jbeta primers. The method was immunoSEQ multiplex PCR; TCRdb's version includes in-frame clones alone and lacks a portion of them. The repertoire table contains 85,000 to 90,000 clones. Sequenced sample: PBMCs. The source is a man over 45 in good health and CMV-seropositive.

This chain uses TRBV11-2 with TRBJ2-1; 9 bases are shared with TRBD2. Germline-derived CDR1 and CDR2 are SGHAT and FQNNGV. Germline trimming cut 3 bases from V and 6 bases from J; bases unmatched to any gene: 9. This CDR3 region has 16 residues. CDR3: CASSLLSGRLSNEQFF. The CDR3 DNA follows: TGTGCCAGCAGCTTGTTAAGCGGGAGGCTTTCCAATGAGCAGTTCTTC.

The rearrangement joins TRBV9 to TRBJ2-1; 8 bases match TRBD2. Germline V gene data show CDR1 as SGDLS and CDR2 as YYNGEE. V was pared by 0 bases and J by 5 bases, with 4 bases of the junction left unmatched. The CDR3 totals 15 residues. Written as DNA, the CDR3 is TGTGCCAGCAGCGTAGGAGCGGGAGAGAACAATGAGCAGTTCTTC. Its translation is CASSVGAGENNEQFF. The variable domain in full, completed from reference TRBV9 and TRBJ2-1, reads DSGVTQTPKHLITATGQRVTLRCSPRSGDLSVYWYQQSLDQGLQFLIQYYNGEERAKGNILERFSAQQFPDLHSELNLSSLELGDSALYFCASSVGAGENNEQFFGPGTRLTVL.

The chain recombines TRBV19 with TRBJ2-5, with a weak D call TRBD1 (7 bases). V was clipped by 10 bases and J by 5 bases, with 17 bases between them. Per germline, CDR1 LNHDA and CDR2 SQIVND (reference sequence). This CDR3 has 13 residues. The CDR3 loop is CATRGVPGETQYF. The CDR3 DNA follows: TGTGCCACCAGGGGGGTTCCCGGGGAGACCCAGTACTTC.

The chain recombines TRBV5-1 with TRBJ2-3; the match to TRBD2 covers 11 bases. With V trimmed by 0 bases and J by 5 bases, 8 bases remained unmatched. This CDR3 is built from 17 residues. CDR1 is SGHRS and CDR2 is YFSETQ in the germline V gene. CDR3 region: CASSLEASGRQKDTQYF. The CDR3 DNA reads as TGCGCCAGCAGCTTGGAGGCTAGCGGGAGGCAGAAAGATACGCAGTATTTT.

Comment on this clone: Relative to the germline gene, one junction end is altered; a read error may explain this. This chain joins TRBV4-3 and TRBJ1-3; 7 bases line up with TRBD1. CDR1 and CDR2 (germline): LGHNA, YSLEER. The CDR3 is 16 residues long. CDR3 DNA: TGCGCCAGCAGTCAAGATAGGGACAGCTCTGGAAACACCATATATTTT. Its protein product is CASSQDRDSSGNTIYF.

The chain joins TRBV4-1 to TRBJ2-7, with D possibly being TRBD2 (6 bases). The length of the CDR3 is 15 residues. Germline values: CDR1 MGHRA, CDR2 YSYEKL. Trimming took 0 bases from V and 4 from J, leaving 13 bases between them. The CDR3 region has the DNA TGCGCCAGCAGCCAAGAATCTTATGGGGGGTACGAGCAGTACGTC. Its translation: CASSQESYGGYEQYV.

The chain recombines TRBV10-3 with TRBJ1-1; D may be TRBD1 (5 bases). This CDR3 has 14 amino acids. Germline CDR1 is ENHRY and CDR2 is SYGVKD. Trimming removed 7 bases from V and 5 bases from J, with 17 bases in between. CDR3 residues: CAITSAGRGTEAFF. Written as DNA, the CDR3 is TGTGCCATCACTTCGGCGGGAAGGGGTACTGAAGCTTTCTTT.

This chain uses TRBV21-1 with TRBJ1-1. TRBV21-1 is deemed a pseudogene. This CDR3 contains 14 residues. The CDR3 region has the DNA TGTGCCAGCGGTTATACGCGGGGGCCGGCTGAAGCTTTCTTT. Residues: CASGYTRGPAEAFF.

The chain carries TRBV27 and TRBJ1-2, with D unclear. CDR1 and CDR2 (germline): MNHEY, SMNVEV (reference sequence). Trimming took off 2 bases at V and 5 bases at J, with 15 bases between the two ends. This CDR3 is built from 15 residues. DNA for the CDR3: TGTGCCAGCAGTTTAAGTGTCGGCCAGGTGTATGGCTACACCTTC. As protein: CASSLSVGQVYGYTF.

This chain uses TRBV30 with TRBJ1-2, with D tentatively TRBD1 (5 bases). The CDR3 spans 18 residues. Trimming cost V 1 base and J 0 bases, with 21 bases left between them. CDR1 GTSNPN and CDR2 SVGIG come from the germline V gene (reference sequence). The CDR3 loop reads CAWSALGQDKGPNYGYTF. CDR3 nucleotides: TGTGCCTGGAGTGCCCTGGGGCAGGACAAGGGGCCTAACTATGGCTACACCTTC.

This rearrangement joins TRBV7-6 to TRBJ1-1, with unresolved D. CDR3 length equals 11 residues. CDR1 is SGHVS and CDR2 is FNYEAQ in the germline V gene. The V gene lost 2 bases and the J gene lost 14 bases, with 12 bases spanning the gap. In DNA, the CDR3 is TGTGCCAGCAGCTTATACAGCAGTTTATTCTTT. It specifies CASSLYSSLFF. Full variable domain (outside the CDR3, taken from reference TRBV7-6 and TRBJ1-1): GAGVSQSPRYKVTKRGQDVALRCDPISGHVSLYWYRQALGQGPEFLTYFNYEAQQDKSGLPNDRFSAERPEGSISTLTIQRTEQRDSAMYRCASSLYSSLFFGQGTRLTVV.

This rearrangement joins TRBV6-5 to TRBJ1-2; D may be TRBD1 (6 bases). The CDR3 is 16 amino acids. The V end was cut by 2 bases, the J end by 6 bases, with 19 bases between. Germline values: CDR1 MNHEY, CDR2 SVGAGI. CDR3 DNA: TGTGCCAGCAGTTACGCTCCGGGACACCGAGGAGATGGCTACACCTTC. Translation gives CASSYAPGHRGDGYTF.

V is TRBV4-3 and J is TRBJ2-7, with D uncertain. The CDR3 spans 13 residues. Germline V CDR1 and CDR2: LGHNA, YSLEER. V was trimmed by 0 bases and J by 7 bases, leaving 10 bases between them. CDR3 loop: CASSQERFSEQYV. CDR3 sequence (DNA): TGCGCCAGCAGCCAAGAGAGGTTCTCGGAGCAGTACGTC.

V and J are TRBV10-3 and TRBJ1-2, with D maybe TRBD1 (5 bases). Looked up from germline, CDR1 is ENHRY and CDR2 is SYGVKD. The CDR3 is 14 amino acids. V was cut by 10 bases and J by 0 bases, with 15 bases left in between. The CDR3 loop is CASVTDPANYGYTF. DNA for the CDR3: TGTGCCAGCGTGACAGATCCAGCTAACTATGGCTACACCTTC.

This chain's CDR3 is CASSLTGDGYTF. CDR3 nucleotide sequence: TGTGCCAGCAGCTTAACAGGGGACGGCTACACCTTC. J is TRBJ1-2 and V is TRBV11-3, with 7 bases aligning to TRBD1. In germline, CDR1 is SGHNT, CDR2 YENEEA. J gave up 8 bases and V 2 bases, and 2 bases lay outside the gene matches. The CDR3 runs 12 residues.

The V gene is TRBV4-1, the J gene TRBJ2-1; unclear D gene. Per the germline V gene, CDR1 is MGHRA and CDR2 is YSYEKL. The CDR3 covers 20 residues. V lost 4 bases and J lost 0, with 25 bases in between. The CDR3 sequence: CASSPLPFTSARSSYNEQFF. CDR3 DNA: TGCGCCAGCAGCCCCCTCCCGTTTACGAGCGCCCGTAGCTCCTACAATGAGCAGTTCTTC.

The CDR3 sequence: CASTPPRGAESSYEQYF. The CDR3 region has the DNA TGTGCCAGCACCCCCCCCAGGGGGGCCGAGTCCTCCTACGAGCAGTACTTC. The genes are TRBV7-3 and TRBJ2-7, with D tentatively TRBD1 (7 bases). The ends were cut back, 7 bases at V and 0 bases at J, with 22 bases in the middle. The germline V gene encodes CDR1 SGHTA and CDR2 FQGTGA. This CDR3 has 17 amino acids. Based on the CDR3 plus reference TRBV7-3 and TRBJ2-7, the full variable domain is GAGVSQTPSNKVTEKGKYVELRCDPISGHTALYWYRQSLGQGPEFLIYFQGTGAADDSGLPNDRFFAVRPEGSVSTLKIQRTERGDSAVYLCASTPPRGAESSYEQYFGPGTRLTVT.

The CDR3 protein is CASSSSLNTEAFF. The CDR3, as DNA: TGTGCCAGCAGCTCCTCCTTGAACACTGAAGCTTTCTTT. J is TRBJ1-1 and V is TRBV14, with D uncertain. Germline values: CDR1 SGHDN, CDR2 FVKESK. V was trimmed by 5 bases and J by 0 bases, leaving 7 bases between them. This CDR3 has 13 amino acids.

The chain links TRBV18 to TRBJ1-5; D is undetermined. The CDR3 has 15 amino acids. V dropped 3 bases and J dropped 5 bases, with 14 bases sitting between them. Germline V lookup: CDR1 KGHSH, CDR2 LQKENI. The CDR3, as DNA: TGTGCCAGCTCACCCACAATCCTCAAAGATCAGCCCCAGCATTTT. Protein sequence: CASSPTILKDQPQHF.

Details on this clone: One end of the junction does not line up with germline, which may come from a read error. The CDR3 protein is CASSSGLAGGPSSYNEQFF. The CDR3 DNA sequence: TGTGCTAGCAGCAGCGGGCTAGCGGGAGGCCCAAGCTCCTACAATGAGCAGTTCTTC. The chain combines TRBV7-7 with TRBJ2-1; 11 positions agree with TRBD2. Germline V gene lookup returns CDR1 SSHAT and CDR2 FNYEAQ (reference sequence). The CDR3 runs to 19 residues.

The chain carries TRBV5-6 and TRBJ2-7; D is possibly TRBD1 (5 bases). V dropped 1 base and J dropped 2 bases, with 13 bases sitting between them. Germline V gene data show CDR1 as SGHDT and CDR2 as YYEEEE. The CDR3 is 15 residues long. In DNA, the CDR3 is TGTGCCAGCAGCTTGCGCGACCGCAGGGCCTACGAGCAGTACTTC. Translated, it gives CASSLRDRRAYEQYF. Full variable domain (missing parts from reference TRBV5-6 and TRBJ2-7): DAGVTQSPTHLIKTRGQQVTLRCSPKSGHDTVSWYQQALGQGPQFIFQYYEEEERQRGNFPDRFSGHQFPNYSSELNVNALLLGDSALYLCASSLRDRRAYEQYFGPGTRLTVT.